Listed below are T cell receptor beta chains from one sample, sequenced in a study of OX40 agonist ivuxolimab in advanced cancers. Sequencing used immunoSEQ multiplex PCR; TCRdb keeps in-frame clones, though not all of them. The table shows fewer than 90,000 clones, with 70% to 90% occurring only once. The sample in question was CD4+ or CD8+ T cells sorted from blood, obtained in a trial of the OX40 agonist ivuxolimab. The receptor source for this set is an adult with an advanced solid tumor such as melanoma, head and neck, liver or kidney cancer. The CDR3 runs from the conserved cysteine through the conserved F or W. A D gene is named only where the DNA matches it firmly. Clone size, where shown, is once, few, many, or a class for clones that have expanded.

>.|.|TRBV6-1|TRBJ2-7
TGTGCCAGCAGGGTACAGACCTACGAGCAGTACTTC
CASRVQTYEQYF
>TRBD2|.|TRBV4-1|TRBJ2-5
TGCGCCAGCAGCCAAGATTTTACTAGCGGTCTACGGACCCAGTACTTC
CASSQDFTSGLRTQYF
>.|.|TRBV5-6|TRBJ1-1
TGTGCCAGCAGCTTGGTTCGTGGGGGGCGGTCGGAAGCTTTCTTT
CASSLVRGGRSEAFF
>.|.|TRBV12-5|TRBJ2-1
TGTGCTAGTGGCGCCCCCTCTGGAGGGACAAGGAATGAGCAGTTCTTC
CASGAPSGGTRNEQFF
>TRBD2|.|TRBV7-3|TRBJ2-3
TGTGCCAGCAGCCTGCAAAAGCGGGGGATCACAGATACGCAGTATTTT
CASSLQKRGITDTQYF
>.|.|TRBV5-1|TRBJ1-2
TGCGCCAGCAGCTTGGGGGGTCTGACGGGCTATGGCTACACCTTC
CASSLGGLTGYGYTF
>.|.|TRBV9|TRBJ2-3
TGTGCCAGCAGCGTAGGGAGAGGGGGCACAGATACGCAGTATTTT
CASSVGRGGTDTQYF
>.|.|TRBV12-5|TRBJ2-7
TGTGCTAGTGGTTCCCAGGGCTTCTACGAGCAGTACTTC
CASGSQGFYEQYF
>.|.|TRBV11-2|TRBJ2-7
TGTGCCAGCAGCCCCGGACAGCCCGGGGGTTACGAGCAGTACTTC
CASSPGQPGGYEQYF
>TRBD1|.|TRBV18|TRBJ1-1
TGTGCCAGCTCACAGACACAGGGGGGGAACACTGAAGCTTTCTTT
CASSQTQGGNTEAFF
>.|.|TRBV18|TRBJ2-5
TGTGCCAGCTTGGGGACCTTACAAGAGACCCAGTACTTC
CASLGTLQETQYF
>.|.|TRBV7-9|TRBJ1-5
TGTGCCAGCAGCTCCGACAGTAGCAATCAGCCCCAGCATTTT
CASSSDSSNQPQHF
>TRBD1|.|TRBV19|TRBJ1-5
TGTGCCAGTAGTATTCAACAGGGGAGCAATCAGCCCCAGCATTTT
CASSIQQGSNQPQHF
>.|.|TRBV7-6|TRBJ2-1
TGTGCCAGCAGCCCCGGGGAATGGCCAGGGAAGGTTGTAAATGAGCAGTTCTTC
CASSPGEWPGKVVNEQFF
>.|few|TRBV7-2|TRBJ1-3
TGTGCCAGCAGCTTAGCTGGGGGCTTCTCTGGAAACACCATATATTTT
CASSLAGGFSGNTIYF
>.|.|TRBV2|TRBJ1-1
TGTGCCAGCAGTGAAGCGAGGCAATCAAAGGAAGCTTTCTTT
CASSEARQSKEAFF
>.|.|TRBV5-1|TRBJ2-2
TGCGCCAGCAGGACCCAGGGCACCGGGGAGCTGTTTTTT
CASRTQGTGELFF